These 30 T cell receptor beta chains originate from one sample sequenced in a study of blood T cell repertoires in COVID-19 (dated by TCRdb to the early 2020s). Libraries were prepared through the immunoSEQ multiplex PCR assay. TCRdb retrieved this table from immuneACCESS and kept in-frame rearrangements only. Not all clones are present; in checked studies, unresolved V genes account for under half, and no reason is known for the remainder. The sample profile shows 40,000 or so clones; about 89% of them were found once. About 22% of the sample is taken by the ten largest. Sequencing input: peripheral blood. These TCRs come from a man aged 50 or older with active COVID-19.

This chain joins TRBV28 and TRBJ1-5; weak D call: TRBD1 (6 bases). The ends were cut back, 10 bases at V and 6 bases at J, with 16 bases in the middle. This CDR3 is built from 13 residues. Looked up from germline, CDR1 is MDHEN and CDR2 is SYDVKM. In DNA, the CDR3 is TGTGCCATCAACACAGGGAATGGTCAGCCCCAGCATTTT. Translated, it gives CAINTGNGQPQHF. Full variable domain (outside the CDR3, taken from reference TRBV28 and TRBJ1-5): DVKVTQSSRYLVKRTGEKVFLECVQDMDHENMFWYRQDPGLGLRLIYFSYDVKMKEKGDIPEGYSVSREKKERFSLILESASTNQTSMYLCAINTGNGQPQHFGDGTRLSIL.

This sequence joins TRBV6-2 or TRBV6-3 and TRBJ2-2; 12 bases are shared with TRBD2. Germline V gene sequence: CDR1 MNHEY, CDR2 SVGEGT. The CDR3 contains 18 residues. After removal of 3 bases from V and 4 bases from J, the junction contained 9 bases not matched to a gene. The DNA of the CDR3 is TGTGCCAGCAGTTATGTTCTCGGACTAGCGGGAACCACCGGGGAGCTGTTTTTT. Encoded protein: CASSYVLGLAGTTGELFF.

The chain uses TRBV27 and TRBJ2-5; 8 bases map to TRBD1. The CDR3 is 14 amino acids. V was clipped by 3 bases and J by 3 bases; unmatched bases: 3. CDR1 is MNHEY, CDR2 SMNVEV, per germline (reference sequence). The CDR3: CASSFMTGEETQYF. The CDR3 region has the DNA TGTGCCAGCAGTTTCATGACAGGGGAAGAGACCCAGTACTTC.

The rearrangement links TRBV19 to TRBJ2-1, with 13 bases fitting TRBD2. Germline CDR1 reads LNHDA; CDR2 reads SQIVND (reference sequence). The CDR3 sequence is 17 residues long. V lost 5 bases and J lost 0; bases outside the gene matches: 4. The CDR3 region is CASSGTSGMDSYNEQFF. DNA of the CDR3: TGTGCCAGTAGTGGGACTAGCGGGATGGACTCCTACAATGAGCAGTTCTTC.

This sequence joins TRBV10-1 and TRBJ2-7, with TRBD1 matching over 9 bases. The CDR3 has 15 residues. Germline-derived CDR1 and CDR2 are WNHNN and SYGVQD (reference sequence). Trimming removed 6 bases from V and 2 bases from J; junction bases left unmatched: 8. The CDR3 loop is CASSLGQGAAYEQYF. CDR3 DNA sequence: TGCGCCAGCAGCTTGGGACAGGGAGCGGCCTACGAGCAGTACTTC.

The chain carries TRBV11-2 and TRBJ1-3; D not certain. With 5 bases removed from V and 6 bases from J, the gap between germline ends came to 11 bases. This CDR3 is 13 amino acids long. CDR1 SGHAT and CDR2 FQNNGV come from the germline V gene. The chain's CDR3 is CASSRALENTIYF. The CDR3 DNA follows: TGTGCCAGCAGCCGAGCGTTAGAAAACACCATATATTTT.

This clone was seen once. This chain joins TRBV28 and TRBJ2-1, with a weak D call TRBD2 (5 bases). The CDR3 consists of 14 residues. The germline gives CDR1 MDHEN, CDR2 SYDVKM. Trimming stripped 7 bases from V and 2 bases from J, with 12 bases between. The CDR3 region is CASKPPSPYNEQFF. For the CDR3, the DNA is TGTGCCAGCAAACCCCCTAGCCCCTACAATGAGCAGTTCTTC.

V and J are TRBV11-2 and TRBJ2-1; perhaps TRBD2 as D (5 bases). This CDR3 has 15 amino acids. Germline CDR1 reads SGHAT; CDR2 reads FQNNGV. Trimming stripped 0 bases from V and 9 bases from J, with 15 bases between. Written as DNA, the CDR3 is TGTGCCAGCAGCTTAGACGGAGATCCGGCGGGTGAGCAGTTCTTC. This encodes CASSLDGDPAGEQFF.

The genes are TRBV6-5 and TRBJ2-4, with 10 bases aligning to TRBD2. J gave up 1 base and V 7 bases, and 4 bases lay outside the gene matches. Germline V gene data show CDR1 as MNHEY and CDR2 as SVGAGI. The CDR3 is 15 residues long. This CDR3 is CASTQREGAKNIQYF. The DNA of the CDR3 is TGTGCCAGCACCCAGCGGGAGGGGGCCAAAAACATTCAGTACTTC.

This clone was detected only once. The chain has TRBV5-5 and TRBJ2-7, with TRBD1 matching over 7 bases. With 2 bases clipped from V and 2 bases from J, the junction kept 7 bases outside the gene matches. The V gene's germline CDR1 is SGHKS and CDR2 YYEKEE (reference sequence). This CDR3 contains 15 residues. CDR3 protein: CASSFGQASPYEQYF. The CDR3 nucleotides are TGTGCCAGCAGCTTCGGACAGGCTTCTCCCTACGAGCAGTACTTC.

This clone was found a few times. The CDR3 region has the DNA TGTGCCGTAGGGACTAGCACAGATACGCAGTATTTT. It codes for CAVGTSTDTQYF. The rearrangement links TRBV24-1 to TRBJ2-3, with a weak D call TRBD2 (6 bases). V lost 12 bases and J lost 0, with 9 bases in between. This CDR3 spans 12 amino acids. Germline assignment: CDR1 KGHDR and CDR2 SFDVKD.

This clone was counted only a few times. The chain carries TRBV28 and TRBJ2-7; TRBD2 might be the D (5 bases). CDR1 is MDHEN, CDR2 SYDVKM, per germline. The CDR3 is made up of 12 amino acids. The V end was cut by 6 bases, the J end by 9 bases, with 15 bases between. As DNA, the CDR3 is TGTGCCAGCAGCCGGGAACTGGTTTGGCAGTACTTC. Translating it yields CASSRELVWQYF.

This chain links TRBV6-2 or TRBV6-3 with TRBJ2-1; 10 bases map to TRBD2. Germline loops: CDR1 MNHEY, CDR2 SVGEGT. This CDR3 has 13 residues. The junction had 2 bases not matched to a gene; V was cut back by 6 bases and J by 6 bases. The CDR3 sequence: CASSWTSGNEQFF. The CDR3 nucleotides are TGTGCCAGCAGCTGGACTAGCGGCAATGAGCAGTTCTTC.

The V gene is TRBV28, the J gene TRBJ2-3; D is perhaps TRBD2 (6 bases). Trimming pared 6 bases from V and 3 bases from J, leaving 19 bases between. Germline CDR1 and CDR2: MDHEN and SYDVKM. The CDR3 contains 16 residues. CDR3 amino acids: CASRALRDSETDTQYF. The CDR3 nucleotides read TGTGCCAGCAGGGCCCTCCGGGACTCAGAAACAGATACGCAGTATTTT. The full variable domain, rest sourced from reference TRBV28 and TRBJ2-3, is DVKVTQSSRYLVKRTGEKVFLECVQDMDHENMFWYRQDPGLGLRLIYFSYDVKMKEKGDIPEGYSVSREKKERFSLILESASTNQTSMYLCASRALRDSETDTQYFGPGTRLTVL.

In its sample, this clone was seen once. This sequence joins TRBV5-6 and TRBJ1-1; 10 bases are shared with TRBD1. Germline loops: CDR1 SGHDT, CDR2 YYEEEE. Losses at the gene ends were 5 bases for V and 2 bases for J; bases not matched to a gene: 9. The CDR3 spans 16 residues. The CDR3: CASRGDRGLDNTEAFF. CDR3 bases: TGTGCCAGCAGGGGTGACAGGGGGCTTGACAACACTGAAGCTTTCTTT.

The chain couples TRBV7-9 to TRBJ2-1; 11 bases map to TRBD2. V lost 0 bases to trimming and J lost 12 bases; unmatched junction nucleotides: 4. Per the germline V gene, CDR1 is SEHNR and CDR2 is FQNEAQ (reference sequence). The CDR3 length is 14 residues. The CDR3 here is CASSLAGLAGGQFF. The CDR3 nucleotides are TGTGCCAGCAGCTTAGCTGGGCTAGCGGGAGGGCAGTTCTTC.

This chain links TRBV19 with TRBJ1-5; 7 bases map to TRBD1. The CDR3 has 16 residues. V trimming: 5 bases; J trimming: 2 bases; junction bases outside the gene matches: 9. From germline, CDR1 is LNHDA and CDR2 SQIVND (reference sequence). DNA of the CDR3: TGTGCCAGTAGTCGAACCGACAGGGTACGCAATCAGCCCCAGCATTTT. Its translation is CASSRTDRVRNQPQHF. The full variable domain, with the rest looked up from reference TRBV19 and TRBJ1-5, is DGGITQSPKYLFRKEGQNVTLSCEQNLNHDAMYWYRQDPGQGLRLIYYSQIVNDFQKGDIAEGYSVSREKKESFPLTVTSAQKNPTAFYLCASSRTDRVRNQPQHFGDGTRLSIL.

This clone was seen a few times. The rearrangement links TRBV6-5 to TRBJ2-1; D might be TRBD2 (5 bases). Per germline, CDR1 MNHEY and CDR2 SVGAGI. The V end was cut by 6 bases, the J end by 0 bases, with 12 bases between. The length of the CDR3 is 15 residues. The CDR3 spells CASRPSSGSYNEQFF. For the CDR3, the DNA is TGTGCCAGCAGACCGTCCAGCGGCTCCTACAATGAGCAGTTCTTC.

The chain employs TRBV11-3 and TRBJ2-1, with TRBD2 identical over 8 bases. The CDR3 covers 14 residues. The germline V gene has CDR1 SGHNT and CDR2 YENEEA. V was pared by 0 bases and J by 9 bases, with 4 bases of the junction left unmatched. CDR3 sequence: CASSLDQRGGEQFF. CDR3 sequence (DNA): TGTGCCAGCAGCTTAGATCAACGGGGGGGTGAGCAGTTCTTC.

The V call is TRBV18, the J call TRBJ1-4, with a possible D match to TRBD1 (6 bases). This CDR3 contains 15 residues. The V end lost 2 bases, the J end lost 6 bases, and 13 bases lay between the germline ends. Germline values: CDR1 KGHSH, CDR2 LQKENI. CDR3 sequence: CASSPFRTEDEKLFF. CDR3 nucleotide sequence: TGTGCCAGCTCACCATTCAGGACAGAGGATGAAAAACTGTTTTTT.

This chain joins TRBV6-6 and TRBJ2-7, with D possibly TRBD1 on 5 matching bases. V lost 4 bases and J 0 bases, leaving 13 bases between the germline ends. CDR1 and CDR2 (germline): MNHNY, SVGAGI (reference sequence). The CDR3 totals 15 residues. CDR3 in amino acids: CASSSKRQSSYEQYF. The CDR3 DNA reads TGTGCCAGCAGTTCCAAGCGACAGAGCTCCTACGAGCAGTACTTC.

Written as DNA, the CDR3 is TGTGCCATCAGACAGGGGGCCCACTATGGCTACACCTTC. Residues: CAIRQGAHYGYTF. The V gene is TRBV10-3, the J gene TRBJ1-2, with 9 nucleotides matching TRBD1. The germline V gene has CDR1 ENHRY and CDR2 SYGVKD. The CDR3 consists of 13 residues. J was trimmed by 3 bases and V by 6 bases; bases with no gene match: 2.

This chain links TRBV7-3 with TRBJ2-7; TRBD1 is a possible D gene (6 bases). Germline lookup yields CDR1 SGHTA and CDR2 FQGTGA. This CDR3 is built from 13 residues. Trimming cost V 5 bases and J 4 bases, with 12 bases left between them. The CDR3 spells CASSSYREYEQYF. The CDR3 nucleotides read TGTGCCAGCAGCAGCTACAGGGAATACGAGCAGTACTTC.

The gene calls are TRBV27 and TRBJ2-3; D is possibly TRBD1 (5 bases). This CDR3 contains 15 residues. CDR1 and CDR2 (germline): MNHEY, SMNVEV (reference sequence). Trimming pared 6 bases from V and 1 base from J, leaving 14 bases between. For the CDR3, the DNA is TGTGCCAGCAGAATGACAGCCGACCGCACAGATACGCAGTATTTT. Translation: CASRMTADRTDTQYF.

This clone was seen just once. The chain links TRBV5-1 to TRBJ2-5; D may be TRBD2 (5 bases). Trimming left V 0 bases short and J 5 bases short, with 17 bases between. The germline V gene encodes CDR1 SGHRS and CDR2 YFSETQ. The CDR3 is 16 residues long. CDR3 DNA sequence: TGCGCCAGCAGCTTGGCCGGGATATCGGTGGTCGAGACCCAGTACTTC. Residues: CASSLAGISVVETQYF. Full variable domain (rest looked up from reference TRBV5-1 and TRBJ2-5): KAGVTQTPRYLIKTRGQQVTLSCSPISGHRSVSWYQQTPGQGLQFLFEYFSETQRNKGNFPGRFSGRQFSNSRSEMNVSTLELGDSALYLCASSLAGISVVETQYFGPGTRLLVL.

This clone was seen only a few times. The CDR3 loop is CASTWTSGRFNEQFF. The CDR3 nucleotides are TGTGCCAGCACCTGGACTAGCGGGAGGTTCAATGAGCAGTTCTTC. The chain uses TRBV28 and TRBJ2-1, with TRBD2 identical over 14 bases. CDR1 MDHEN and CDR2 SYDVKM come from the germline V gene. V lost 7 bases, J lost 6 bases, and 5 bases stayed unmatched. The CDR3 consists of 15 residues.

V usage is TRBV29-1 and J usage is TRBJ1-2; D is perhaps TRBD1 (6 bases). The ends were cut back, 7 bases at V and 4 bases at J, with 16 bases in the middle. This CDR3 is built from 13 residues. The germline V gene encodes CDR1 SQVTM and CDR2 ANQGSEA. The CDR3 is CSARAGGGYGYTF. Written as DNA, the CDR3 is TGCAGCGCCCGGGCGGGGGGCGGCTATGGCTACACCTTC. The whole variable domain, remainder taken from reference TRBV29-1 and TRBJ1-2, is SAVISQKPSRDICQRGTSLTIQCQVDSQVTMMFWYRQQPGQSLTLIATANQGSEATYESGFVIDKFPISRPNLTFSTLTVSNMSPEDSSIYLCSARAGGGYGYTFGSGTRLTVV.

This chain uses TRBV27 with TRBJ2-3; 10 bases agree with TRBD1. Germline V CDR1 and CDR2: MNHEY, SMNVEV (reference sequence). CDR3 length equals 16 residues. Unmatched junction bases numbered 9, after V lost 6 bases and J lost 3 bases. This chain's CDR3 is CASSSDRGRWTDTQYF. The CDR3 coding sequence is TGTGCCAGCAGCTCGGACAGGGGGAGGTGGACAGATACGCAGTATTTT.

This chain's CDR3 is CASRLQGFGYTF. CDR3 nucleotides: TGTGCCAGCAGATTACAGGGCTTCGGCTACACCTTC. The chain combines TRBV6-5 with TRBJ1-2; a weak D match, TRBD1 (6 bases). Trimming cost V 6 bases and J 8 bases, with 13 bases left between them. Germline V CDR1 and CDR2: MNHEY, SVGAGI. CDR3 length equals 12 residues.

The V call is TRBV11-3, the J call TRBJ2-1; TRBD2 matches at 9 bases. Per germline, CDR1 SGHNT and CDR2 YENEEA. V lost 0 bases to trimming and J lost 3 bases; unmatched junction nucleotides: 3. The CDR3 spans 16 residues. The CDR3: CASSLDLTSGYNEQFF. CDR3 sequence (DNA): TGTGCCAGCAGCTTAGATCTGACTAGCGGCTACAATGAGCAGTTCTTC.